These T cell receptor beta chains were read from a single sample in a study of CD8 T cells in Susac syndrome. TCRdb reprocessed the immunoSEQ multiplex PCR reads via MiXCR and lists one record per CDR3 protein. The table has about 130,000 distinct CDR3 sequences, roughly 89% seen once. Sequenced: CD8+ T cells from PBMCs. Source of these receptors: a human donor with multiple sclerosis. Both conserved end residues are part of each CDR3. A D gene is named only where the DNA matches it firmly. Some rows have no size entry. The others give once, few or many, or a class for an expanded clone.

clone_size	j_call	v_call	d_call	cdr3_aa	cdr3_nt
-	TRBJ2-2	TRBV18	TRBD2	CASSPTSGSPGELFF	TGTGCCAGCTCACCAACCAGCGGGAGTCCCGGGGAGCTGTTTTTT
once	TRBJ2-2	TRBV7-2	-	CASSLRRESIMGTGELFF	TGTGCCAGCAGCTTACGACGGGAGTCCATAATGGGGACCGGGGAGCTGTTTTTT
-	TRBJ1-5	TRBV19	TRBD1	CASSMSSTADRVGQPQHF	TGTGCCAGTAGTATGTCCTCTACCGCCGACAGGGTCGGTCAGCCCCAGCATTTT
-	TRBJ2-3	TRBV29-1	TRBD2	CSVASWWEGPDTQYF	TGCAGCGTTGCTAGCTGGTGGGAGGGCCCCGATACGCAGTATTTT
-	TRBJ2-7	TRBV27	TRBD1	CASSQTGGLPYEQYF	TGTGCCAGCAGTCAGACAGGGGGCCTCCCCTACGAGCAGTACTTC
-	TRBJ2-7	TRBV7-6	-	CASSPQRSSYEQYF	TGTGCCAGCAGCCCGCAGCGAAGCTCCTACGAGCAGTACTTC
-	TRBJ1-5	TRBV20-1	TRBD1	CSAGTRGGEPQHF	TGCAGTGCGGGGACTCGAGGGGGCGAGCCCCAGCATTTT
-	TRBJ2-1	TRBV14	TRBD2	CASSLGLAGIYNEQFF	TGTGCCAGCAGCCTCGGACTAGCGGGGATCTACAATGAGCAGTTCTTC
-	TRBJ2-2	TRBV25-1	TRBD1	CASSGRDRGVYTGELFF	TGTGCCAGCAGTGGGAGGGACAGGGGAGTATACACCGGGGAGCTGTTTTTT
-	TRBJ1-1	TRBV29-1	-	CSVEGRNTEAFF	TGCAGCGTGGAGGGACGGAACACTGAAGCTTTCTTT
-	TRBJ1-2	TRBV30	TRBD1	CAWSADSGTGVGYGYTF	TGTGCCTGGAGCGCAGACTCCGGGACAGGGGTTGGCTATGGCTACACCTTC
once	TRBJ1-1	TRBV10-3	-	CAIGHTNTEAFF	TGTGCCATCGGACATACTAACACTGAAGCTTTCTTT
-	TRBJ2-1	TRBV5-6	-	CASSSRDFPLAEQFF	TGTGCCAGCAGCTCCCGGGATTTCCCCCTTGCGGAGCAGTTCTTC
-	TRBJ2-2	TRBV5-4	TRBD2	CASSFLAENTGELFF	TGTGCCAGCAGCTTTCTAGCGGAGAACACCGGGGAGCTGTTTTTT
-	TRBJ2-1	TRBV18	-	CASSDSLASINNEQFF	TGTGCCAGCTCAGACTCCCTAGCCTCAATAAACAATGAGCAGTTCTTC
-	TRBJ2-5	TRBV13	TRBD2	CASSPWTSGKETQYF	TGTGCCAGCAGCCCTTGGACTAGCGGGAAGGAGACCCAGTACTTC
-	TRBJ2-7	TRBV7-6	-	CASSLLDTYEQYF	TGTGCCAGCAGCTTACTGGATACCTACGAGCAGTACTTC
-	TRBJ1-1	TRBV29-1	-	CSVPMDNGAFF	TGCAGCGTCCCAATGGACAACGGAGCTTTCTTT
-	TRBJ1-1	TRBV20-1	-	CSARDADSNTEAFF	TGCAGTGCTAGAGATGCCGACTCGAACACTGAAGCTTTCTTT
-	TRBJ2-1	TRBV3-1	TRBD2	CASSHGLENPNEQFF	TGTGCCAGCAGCCATGGACTAGAGAACCCCAATGAGCAGTTCTTC
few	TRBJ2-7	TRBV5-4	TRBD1	CASSFWDSPYEQYF	TGTGCCAGCAGCTTCTGGGACAGCCCCTACGAGCAGTACTTC
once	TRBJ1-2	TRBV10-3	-	CAISTGNYGYTF	TGTGCCATCAGCACGGGAAACTATGGCTACACCTTC
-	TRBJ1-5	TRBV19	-	CASSIDVTSGQPQHF	TGTGCCAGTAGTATCGATGTGACCTCCGGACAGCCCCAGCATTTT
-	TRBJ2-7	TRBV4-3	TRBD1	CASSQGQHSSYEQYF	TGCGCCAGCAGCCAGGGACAGCATTCCTCCTACGAGCAGTACTTC
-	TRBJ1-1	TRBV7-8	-	CASSLLNTEAFF	TGTGCCAGCAGCTTGTTGAACACTGAAGCTTTCTTT
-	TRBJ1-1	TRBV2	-	CASQRTVEFEAFF	TGTGCCAGCCAGAGGACAGTCGAGTTTGAAGCTTTCTTT
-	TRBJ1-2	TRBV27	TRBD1	CATTPGQGVGGYTF	TGTGCCACTACCCCGGGACAGGGTGTGGGTGGCTACACCTTC
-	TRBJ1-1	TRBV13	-	CASSLWAISTEAFF	TGTGCCAGCAGCTTATGGGCAATCTCCACTGAAGCTTTCTTT
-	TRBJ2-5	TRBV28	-	CASSLSDYPQETQYF	TGTGCCAGCAGTTTATCCGACTACCCCCAAGAGACCCAGTACTTC
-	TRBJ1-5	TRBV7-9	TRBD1	CASSSLGQEGVEPQHF	TGTGCCAGCAGCTCCCTGGGACAGGAAGGAGTTGAGCCCCAGCATTTT
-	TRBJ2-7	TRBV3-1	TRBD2	CASSPRAGLASYEQYF	TGTGCCAGCAGCCCCCGAGCTGGACTAGCCTCCTACGAGCAGTACTTC
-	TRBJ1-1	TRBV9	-	CASSGLYTEAFF	TGTGCCAGCAGCGGACTATACACTGAAGCTTTCTTT
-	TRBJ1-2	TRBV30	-	CAWRAVANYGYTF	TGTGCCTGGAGGGCAGTAGCTAACTATGGCTACACCTTC
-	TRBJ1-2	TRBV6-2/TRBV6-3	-	CASEADTYTNYGYTF	TGTGCCAGCGAAGCGGACACCTATACTAACTATGGCTACACCTTC
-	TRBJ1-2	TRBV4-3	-	CASSQEQDYGYTF	TGCGCCAGCAGCCAAGAACAGGACTATGGCTACACCTTC
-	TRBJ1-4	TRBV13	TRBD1	CASSPPGQRELFF	TGTGCCAGCAGCCCACCGGGACAGAGAGAACTGTTTTTT
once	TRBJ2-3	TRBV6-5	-	CASSYGFTDTQYF	TGTGCCAGCAGTTATGGATTCACAGATACGCAGTATTTT
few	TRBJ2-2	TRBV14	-	CASSQPGHTEGTGELFF	TGTGCCAGCAGCCAACCGGGACACACCGAAGGCACCGGGGAGCTGTTTTTT
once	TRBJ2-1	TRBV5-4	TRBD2	CASQTSGSSGANEQFF	TGTGCCAGCCAGACTAGCGGGAGTTCCGGAGCCAATGAGCAGTTCTTC
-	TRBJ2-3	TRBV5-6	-	CASSDAGDGTDTQYF	TGTGCCAGCAGCGATGCAGGGGATGGCACAGATACGCAGTATTTT